The sequence of this T cell receptor beta chain was determined in a study of blood T cell repertoires in COVID-19. Comment on this clone: Other DNA sequences in this specimen translate into the identical CDR3.

Authors' methods: For nucleated cells, counts were estimated from reference gene primer amplification. The protocol was immunoSEQ multiplex PCR, while the TCRdb copy is restricted to in-frame clones and leaves out a portion. V and J calls and clone size are those listed in that table; D and trimming were worked out from the DNA. The top ten clones hold 1.5% to 1.9% of a sample with under 300,000 clones, 84% of them seen once. Germline V lookup: CDR1 SGHRS, CDR2 YFSETQ. The ends were cut back, 3 bases at V and 1 base at J, with 7 bases in the middle. The CDR3 length is 13 residues. The TCR comes from a woman aged 40 to 55 who had recovered from COVID-19. The sequencing sample was made of peripheral blood. The chain employs TRBV5-1 and TRBJ1-1, with D unclear. This CDR3 is CASSSRENTEAFF. The CDR3 DNA reads TGCGCCAGCAGCTCCCGGGAGAACACTGAAGCTTTCTTT.